A single sample gave rise to the 8 T cell receptor beta chains below, sequenced in a study of T cell changes during pregnancy in multiple sclerosis (dated by TCRdb to about 2019). Preparation of the library involved the immunoSEQ multiplex PCR assay. Sourced from immuneACCESS, this table was stored by TCRdb with only in-frame sequences that have V and J called. A share of the clones is absent; for the studies checked, an unresolved V gene accounts for under half, and the remainder has no known explanation. This sample gives about 83,000 clones in total; roughly nine tenths of them show up just once. The ten largest clones take up around 3.3% of the sample. Sequencing was performed on PBMCs, taken in the first trimester of pregnancy. These receptor sequences come from a female donor in good health, serving as a control in a pregnancy study. Some clones in this sample may be carry-over from other donors' samples.

The genes are TRBV4-1 and TRBJ2-5, with 11 bases matching TRBD2. The CDR3 spans 17 residues. Germline CDR1 is MGHRA and CDR2 is YSYEKL. V gave up 1 base and J gave up 4 bases; unmatched junction bases: 8. The CDR3 DNA sequence: TGCGCCAGCAGCCAAGGACTAGCGGGGATCAACGCAGAGACCCAGTACTTC. Translated: CASSQGLAGINAETQYF.

The V gene is TRBV7-2, the J gene TRBJ1-1; D gene uncertain. Trimming shortened V by 1 base and J by 0 bases, and 6 bases separated the two germline ends. Germline V lookup: CDR1 SGHTA, CDR2 FQGNSA. The CDR3 is 14 amino acids. This chain's CDR3 is CASSLGPLNTEAFF. The DNA for the CDR3 is TGTGCCAGCAGCTTAGGTCCTTTGAACACTGAAGCTTTCTTT. The variable domain in full, completed from reference TRBV7-2 and TRBJ1-1, reads GAGVSQSPSNKVTEKGKDVELRCDPISGHTALYWYRQSLGQGLEFLIYFQGNSAPDKSGLPSDRFSAERTGGSVSTLTIQRTQQEDSAVYLCASSLGPLNTEAFFGQGTRLTVV.

The chain uses TRBV9 and TRBJ2-1; 7 bases align to TRBD2. Germline V gene lookup returns CDR1 SGDLS and CDR2 YYNGEE. J was trimmed by 4 bases and V by 0 bases; bases with no gene match: 4. The CDR3 is 15 residues long. CDR3 nucleotide sequence: TGTGCCAGCAGCGTAGTCGGGAGGACATACAATGAGCAGTTCTTC. Its protein product is CASSVVGRTYNEQFF. Full variable domain (outside the CDR3, taken from reference TRBV9 and TRBJ2-1): DSGVTQTPKHLITATGQRVTLRCSPRSGDLSVYWYQQSLDQGLQFLIQYYNGEERAKGNILERFSAQQFPDLHSELNLSSLELGDSALYFCASSVVGRTYNEQFFGPGTRLTVL.

This chain uses TRBV27 with TRBJ1-1; 7 positions match TRBD1. The germline V gene encodes CDR1 MNHEY and CDR2 SMNVEV (reference sequence). Trimming cost V 7 bases and J 0 bases; bases outside gene matches: 11. The CDR3 consists of 16 residues. The CDR3 protein is CASTSLGTAMNTEAFF. In DNA, the CDR3 is TGTGCCAGCACCTCTCTCGGGACAGCGATGAACACTGAAGCTTTCTTT.

This clone occurred once. The identical CDR3 is also encoded by other nucleotide sequences in the sample. J is TRBJ1-1 and V is TRBV6-5; D is possibly TRBD1 (6 bases). The V and J ends lost 0 bases and 1 base respectively, with 6 bases between them. The CDR3 runs to 14 residues. The germline V gene has CDR1 MNHEY and CDR2 SVGAGI. DNA for the CDR3: TGTGCCAGCAGTTACTCGACAGGGAACACTGAAGCTTTCTTT. As protein: CASSYSTGNTEAFF.

The CDR3 DNA sequence: TGTGCCAGCAGTTTGGATAGGAATGGAGGGACGGAAGCTTTCTTT. Protein product: CASSLDRNGGTEAFF. The chain joins TRBV28 to TRBJ1-1, with D tentatively TRBD1 (5 bases). V was clipped by 3 bases and J by 8 bases, with 19 bases between them. The CDR3 has 15 amino acids. Looked up from germline, CDR1 is MDHEN and CDR2 is SYDVKM. Combining the CDR3 with reference TRBV28 and TRBJ1-1 gives the whole variable domain DVKVTQSSRYLVKRTGEKVFLECVQDMDHENMFWYRQDPGLGLRLIYFSYDVKMKEKGDIPEGYSVSREKKERFSLILESASTNQTSMYLCASSLDRNGGTEAFFGQGTRLTVV.

The V call is TRBV7-9, the J call TRBJ2-7, with 9 bases matching TRBD2. The CDR3 has 16 amino acids. V shed 1 base and J 2 bases; nucleotides not matched to a gene: 6. Germline V gene data show CDR1 as SEHNR and CDR2 as FQNEAQ (reference sequence). The CDR3 DNA follows: TGTGCCAGCAGCTTAGAGGCTAGCGGGGCGACCTACGAGCAGTACTTC. Its protein is CASSLEASGATYEQYF.

The chain employs TRBV7-2 and TRBJ2-1, with D perhaps matching TRBD2 (5 bases). Trimming cost V 6 bases and J 0 bases, with 6 bases left between them. CDR1 is SGHTA and CDR2 is FQGNSA in the germline V gene. The CDR3 totals 13 residues. The CDR3 here is CASRDFSYNEQFF. The CDR3 coding sequence is TGTGCCAGCAGGGACTTCTCCTACAATGAGCAGTTCTTC.